Reported below is one TCR beta chain. Clones were read by immunoSEQ multiplex PCR, and TCRdb kept only the in-frame ones, dropping some. Counted here are 650,000 to 800,000 clones, roughly two thirds occurring once; the ten biggest clones make up about 1.8%. The CDR3 is 14 residues long. Germline-derived CDR1 and CDR2 are ENHRY and SYGVKD. V lost 5 bases, J lost 1 base, and 4 bases stayed unmatched. The entry originates in a study of shared clonotypes between healthy human individuals. The sequence was collected from a woman under 40 in good health. V gene TRBV10-3 combines with J gene TRBJ2-7; 8 nucleotides agree with TRBD1. Sequencing used memory CD4+ T cells sorted from blood. Subset defined: CD45RA-negative fraction. The CDR3 spells CAISSGQGSYEQYF. The CDR3 DNA sequence: TGTGCCATCAGTTCCGGACAGGGTTCCTACGAGCAGTACTTC.